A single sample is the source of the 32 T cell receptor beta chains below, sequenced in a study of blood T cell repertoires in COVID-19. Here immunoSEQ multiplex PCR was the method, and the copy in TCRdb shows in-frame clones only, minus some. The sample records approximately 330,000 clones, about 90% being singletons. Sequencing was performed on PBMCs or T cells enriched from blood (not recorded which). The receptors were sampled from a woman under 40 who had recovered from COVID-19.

The CDR3, as DNA: TGTGCCACCAGCAGAAATTTAGAGGGTAACTATGGCTACACCTTC. It codes for CATSRNLEGNYGYTF. This rearrangement joins TRBV15 to TRBJ1-2; D is unresolved. This CDR3 comprises 15 residues. V was pared by 2 bases and J by 1 base, with 11 bases between. CDR1 LNHNV and CDR2 YYDKDF come from the germline V gene (reference sequence). The full variable domain, with the rest looked up from reference TRBV15 and TRBJ1-2, is DAMVIQNPRYQVTQFGKPVTLSCSQTLNHNVMYWYQQKSSQAPKLLFHYYDKDFNNEADTPDNFQSRRPNTSFCFLDIRSPGLGDTAMYLCATSRNLEGNYGYTFGSGTRLTVV.

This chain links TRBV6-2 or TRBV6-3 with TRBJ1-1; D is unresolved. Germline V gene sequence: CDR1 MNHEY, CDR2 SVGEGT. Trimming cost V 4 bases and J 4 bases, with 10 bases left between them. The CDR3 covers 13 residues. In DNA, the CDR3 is TGTGCCAGCAGTTTTACTTCGGGCACTGAAGCTTTCTTT. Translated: CASSFTSGTEAFF.

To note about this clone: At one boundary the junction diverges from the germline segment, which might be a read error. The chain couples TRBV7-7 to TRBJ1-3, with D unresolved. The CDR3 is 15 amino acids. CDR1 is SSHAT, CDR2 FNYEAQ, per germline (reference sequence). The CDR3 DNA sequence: TGTGCTAGCAGCTTAAGCTGGGCCTCTGGAAACACCATATATTTT. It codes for CASSLSWASGNTIYF.

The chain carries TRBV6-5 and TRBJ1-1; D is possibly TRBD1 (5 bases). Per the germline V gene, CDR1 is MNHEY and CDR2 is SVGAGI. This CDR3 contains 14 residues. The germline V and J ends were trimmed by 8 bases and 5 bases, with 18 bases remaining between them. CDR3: CASLGLGGGTEAFF. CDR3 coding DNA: TGTGCCAGCCTTGGTCTCGGCGGGGGGACTGAAGCTTTCTTT.

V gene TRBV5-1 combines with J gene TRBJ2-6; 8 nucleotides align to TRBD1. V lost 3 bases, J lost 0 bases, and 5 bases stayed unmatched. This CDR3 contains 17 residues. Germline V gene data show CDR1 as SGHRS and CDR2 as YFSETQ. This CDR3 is CASSSWTGTSGANVLTF. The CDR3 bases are TGCGCCAGCAGCTCTTGGACAGGGACCTCTGGGGCCAACGTCCTGACTTTC.

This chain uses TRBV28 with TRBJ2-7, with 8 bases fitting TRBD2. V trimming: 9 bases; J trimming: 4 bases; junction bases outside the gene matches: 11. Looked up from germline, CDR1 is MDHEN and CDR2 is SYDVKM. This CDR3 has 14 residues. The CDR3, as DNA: TGTGCCAGTGTTTCGGGACTAGGATTATACGAGCAGTACTTC. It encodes CASVSGLGLYEQYF.

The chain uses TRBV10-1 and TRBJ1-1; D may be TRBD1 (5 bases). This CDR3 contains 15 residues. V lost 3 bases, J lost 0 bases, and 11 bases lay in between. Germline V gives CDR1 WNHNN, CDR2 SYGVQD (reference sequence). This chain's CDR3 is CASSDNGGLNTEAFF. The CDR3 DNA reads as TGCGCCAGCAGTGATAACGGGGGATTGAACACTGAAGCTTTCTTT.

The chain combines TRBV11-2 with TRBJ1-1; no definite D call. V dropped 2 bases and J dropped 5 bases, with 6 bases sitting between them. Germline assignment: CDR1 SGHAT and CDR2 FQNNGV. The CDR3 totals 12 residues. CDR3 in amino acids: CASSLLTTEAFF. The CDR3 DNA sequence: TGTGCCAGCAGCTTACTCACAACTGAAGCTTTCTTT.

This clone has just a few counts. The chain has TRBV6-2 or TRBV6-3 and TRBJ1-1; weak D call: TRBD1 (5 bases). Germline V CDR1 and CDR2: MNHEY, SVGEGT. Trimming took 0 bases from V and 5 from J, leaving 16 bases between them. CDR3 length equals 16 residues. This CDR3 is CASSYSMKGSETEAFF. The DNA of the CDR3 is TGTGCCAGCAGTTACTCGATGAAGGGGTCGGAAACTGAAGCTTTCTTT.

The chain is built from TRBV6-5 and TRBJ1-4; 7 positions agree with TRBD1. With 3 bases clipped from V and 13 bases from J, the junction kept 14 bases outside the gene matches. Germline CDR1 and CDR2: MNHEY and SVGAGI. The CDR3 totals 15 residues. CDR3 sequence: CASSYSTGPKKRLFF. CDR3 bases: TGTGCCAGCAGTTATTCGACAGGGCCTAAGAAAAGACTGTTTTTT.

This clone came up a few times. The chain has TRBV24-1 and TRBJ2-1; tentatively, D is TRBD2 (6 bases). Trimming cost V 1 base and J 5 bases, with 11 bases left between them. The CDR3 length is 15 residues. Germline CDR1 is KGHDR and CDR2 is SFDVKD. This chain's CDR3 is CATSDFGGKHNEQFF. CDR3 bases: TGTGCCACCAGTGATTTCGGCGGGAAGCACAATGAGCAGTTCTTC.

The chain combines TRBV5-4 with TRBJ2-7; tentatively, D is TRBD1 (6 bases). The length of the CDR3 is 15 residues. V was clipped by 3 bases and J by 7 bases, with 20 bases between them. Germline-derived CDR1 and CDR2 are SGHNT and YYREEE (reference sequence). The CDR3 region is CASSSRAQGLFEQYF. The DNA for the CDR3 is TGTGCCAGCAGCTCCCGAGCACAGGGCCTTTTTGAGCAGTACTTC.

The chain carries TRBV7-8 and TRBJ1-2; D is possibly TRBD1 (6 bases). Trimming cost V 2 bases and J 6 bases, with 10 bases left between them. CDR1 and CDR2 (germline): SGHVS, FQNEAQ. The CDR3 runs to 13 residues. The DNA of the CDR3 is TGTGCCAGCAGCTTACAGGGGAATGATGGCTACACCTTC. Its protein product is CASSLQGNDGYTF.

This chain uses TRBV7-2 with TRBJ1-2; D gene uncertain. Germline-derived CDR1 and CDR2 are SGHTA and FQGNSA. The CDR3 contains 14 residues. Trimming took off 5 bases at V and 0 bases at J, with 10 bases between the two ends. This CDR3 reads CASSPGGTNYGYTF. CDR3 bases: TGTGCCAGCAGCCCCGGCGGGACTAACTATGGCTACACCTTC.

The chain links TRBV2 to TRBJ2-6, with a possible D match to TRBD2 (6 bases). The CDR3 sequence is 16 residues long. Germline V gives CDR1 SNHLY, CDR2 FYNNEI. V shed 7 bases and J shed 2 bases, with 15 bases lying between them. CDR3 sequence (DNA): TGTGCCAGCACCCTCAGCGGGTCTCCTGGGGCCAACGTCCTGACTTTC. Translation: CASTLSGSPGANVLTF. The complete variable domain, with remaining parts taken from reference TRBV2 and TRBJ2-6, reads EPEVTQTPSHQVTQMGQEVILRCVPISNHLYFYWYRQILGQKVEFLVSFYNNEISEKSEIFDDQFSVERPDGSNFTLKIRSTKLEDSAMYFCASTLSGSPGANVLTFGAGSRLTVL.

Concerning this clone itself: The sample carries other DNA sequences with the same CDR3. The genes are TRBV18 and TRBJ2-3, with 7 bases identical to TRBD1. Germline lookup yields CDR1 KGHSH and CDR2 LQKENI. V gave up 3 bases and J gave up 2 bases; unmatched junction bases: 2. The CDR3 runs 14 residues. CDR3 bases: TGTGCCAGCTCACCGACAGGGTCCACAGATACGCAGTATTTT. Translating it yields CASSPTGSTDTQYF.

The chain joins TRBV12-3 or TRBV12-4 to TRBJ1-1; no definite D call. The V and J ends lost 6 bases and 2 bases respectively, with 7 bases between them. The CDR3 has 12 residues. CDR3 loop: CASRGRNTEAFF. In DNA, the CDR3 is TGTGCCAGCAGGGGCAGAAACACTGAAGCTTTCTTT.

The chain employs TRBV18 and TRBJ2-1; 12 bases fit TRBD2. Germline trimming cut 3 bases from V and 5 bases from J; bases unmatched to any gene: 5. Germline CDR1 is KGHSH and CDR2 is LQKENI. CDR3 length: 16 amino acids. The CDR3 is CASSPATSGSDNEQFF. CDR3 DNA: TGTGCCAGCTCACCCGCGACTAGCGGGAGCGACAATGAGCAGTTCTTC.

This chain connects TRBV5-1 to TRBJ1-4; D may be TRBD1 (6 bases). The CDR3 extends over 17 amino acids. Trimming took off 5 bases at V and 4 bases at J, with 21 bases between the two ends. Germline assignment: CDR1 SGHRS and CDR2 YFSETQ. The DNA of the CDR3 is TGCGCCAGCAGGCTAACCAGGGGACTAGGGATTAATGAAAAACTGTTTTTT. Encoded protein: CASRLTRGLGINEKLFF.

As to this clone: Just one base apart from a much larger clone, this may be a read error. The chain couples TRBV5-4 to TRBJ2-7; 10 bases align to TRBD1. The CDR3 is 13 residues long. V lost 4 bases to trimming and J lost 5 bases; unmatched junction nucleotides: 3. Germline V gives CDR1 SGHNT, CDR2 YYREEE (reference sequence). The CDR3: CASSRDRGHEQYF. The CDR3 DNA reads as TGTGCCAGCAGCCGGGACAGGGGTCACGAGCAGTACTTC.

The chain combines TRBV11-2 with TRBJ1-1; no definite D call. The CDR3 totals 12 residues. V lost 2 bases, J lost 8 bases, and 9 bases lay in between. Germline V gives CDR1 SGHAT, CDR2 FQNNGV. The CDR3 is CASSLFGAEAFF. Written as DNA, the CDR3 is TGTGCCAGCAGCTTATTCGGTGCCGAAGCTTTCTTT. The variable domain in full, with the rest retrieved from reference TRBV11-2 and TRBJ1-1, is EAGVAQSPRYKIIEKRQSVAFWCNPISGHATLYWYQQILGQGPKLLIQFQNNGVVDDSQLPKDRFSAERLKGVDSTLKIQPAKLEDSAVYLCASSLFGAEAFFGQGTRLTVV.

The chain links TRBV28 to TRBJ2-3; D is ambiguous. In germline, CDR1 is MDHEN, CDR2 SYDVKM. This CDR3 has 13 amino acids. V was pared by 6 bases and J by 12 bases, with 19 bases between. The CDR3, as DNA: TGTGCCAGCAGCCTCCTAAAACAGAGTGGTCAGTATTTT. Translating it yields CASSLLKQSGQYF.

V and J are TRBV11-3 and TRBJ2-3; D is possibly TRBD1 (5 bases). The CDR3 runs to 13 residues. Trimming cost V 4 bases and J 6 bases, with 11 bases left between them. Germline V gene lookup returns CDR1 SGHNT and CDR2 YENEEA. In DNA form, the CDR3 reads TGTGCCAGCAGCTCCTACAGGTCCGATACGCAGTATTTT. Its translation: CASSSYRSDTQYF.

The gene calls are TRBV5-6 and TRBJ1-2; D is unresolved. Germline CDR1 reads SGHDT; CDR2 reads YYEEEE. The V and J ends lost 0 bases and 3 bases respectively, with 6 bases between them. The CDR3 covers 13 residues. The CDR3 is CASSLDGDYGYTF. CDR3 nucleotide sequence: TGTGCCAGCAGCTTGGACGGGGACTATGGCTACACCTTC.

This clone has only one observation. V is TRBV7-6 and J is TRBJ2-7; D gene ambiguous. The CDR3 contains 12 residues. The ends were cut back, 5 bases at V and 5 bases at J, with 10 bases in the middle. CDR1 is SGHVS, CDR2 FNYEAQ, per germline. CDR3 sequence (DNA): TGTGCCAGCAGCGGAGTTCGGGACGAGCAGTACTTC. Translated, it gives CASSGVRDEQYF.

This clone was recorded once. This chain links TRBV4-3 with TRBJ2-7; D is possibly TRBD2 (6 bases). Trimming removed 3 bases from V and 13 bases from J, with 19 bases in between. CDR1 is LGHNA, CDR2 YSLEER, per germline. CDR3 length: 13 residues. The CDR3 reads CASSQELAGSKYF. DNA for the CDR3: TGCGCCAGCAGCCAGGAGTTGGCGGGATCCAAATACTTC.

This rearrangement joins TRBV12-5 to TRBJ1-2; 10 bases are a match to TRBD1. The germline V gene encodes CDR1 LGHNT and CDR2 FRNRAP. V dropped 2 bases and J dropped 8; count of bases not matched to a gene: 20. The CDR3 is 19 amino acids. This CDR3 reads CASGLTQTTISGTGVGYTF. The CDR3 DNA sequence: TGTGCTAGTGGTTTGACGCAAACCACGATCTCCGGGACAGGGGTAGGCTACACCTTC.

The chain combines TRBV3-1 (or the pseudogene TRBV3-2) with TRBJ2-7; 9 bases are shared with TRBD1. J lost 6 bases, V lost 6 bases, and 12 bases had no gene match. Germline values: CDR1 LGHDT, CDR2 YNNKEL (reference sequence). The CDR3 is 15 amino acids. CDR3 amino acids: CASRRNRQGVSEQYF. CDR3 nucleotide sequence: TGTGCCAGCAGGAGGAACCGACAGGGGGTGAGCGAGCAGTACTTC.

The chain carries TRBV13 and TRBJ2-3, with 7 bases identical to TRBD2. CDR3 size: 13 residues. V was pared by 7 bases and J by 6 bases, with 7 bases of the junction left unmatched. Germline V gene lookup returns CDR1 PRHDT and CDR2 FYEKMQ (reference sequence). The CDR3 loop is CASTEGGADTQYF. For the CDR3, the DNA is TGTGCCAGCACCGAGGGAGGGGCCGATACGCAGTATTTT.

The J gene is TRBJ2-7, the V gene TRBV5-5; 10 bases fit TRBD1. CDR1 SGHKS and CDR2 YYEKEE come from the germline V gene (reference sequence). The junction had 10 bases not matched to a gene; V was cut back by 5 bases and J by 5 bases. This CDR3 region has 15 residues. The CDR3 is CASSQPGQGIHEQYF. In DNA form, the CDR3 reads TGTGCCAGCAGTCAGCCGGGACAGGGGATCCACGAGCAGTACTTC.

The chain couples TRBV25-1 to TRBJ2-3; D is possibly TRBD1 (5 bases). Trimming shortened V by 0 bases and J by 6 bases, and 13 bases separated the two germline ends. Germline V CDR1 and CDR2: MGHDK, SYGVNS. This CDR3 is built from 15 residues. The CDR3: CASSEYYQGLDTQYF. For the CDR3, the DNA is TGTGCCAGCAGTGAATATTACCAGGGTCTGGATACGCAGTATTTT.

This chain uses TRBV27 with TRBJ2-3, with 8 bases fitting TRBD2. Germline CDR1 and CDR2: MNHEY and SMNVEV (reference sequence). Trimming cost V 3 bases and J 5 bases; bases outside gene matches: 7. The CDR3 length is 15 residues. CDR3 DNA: TGTGCCAGCAGTTTTAGACTAGCGTTCATAGATACGCAGTATTTT. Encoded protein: CASSFRLAFIDTQYF.